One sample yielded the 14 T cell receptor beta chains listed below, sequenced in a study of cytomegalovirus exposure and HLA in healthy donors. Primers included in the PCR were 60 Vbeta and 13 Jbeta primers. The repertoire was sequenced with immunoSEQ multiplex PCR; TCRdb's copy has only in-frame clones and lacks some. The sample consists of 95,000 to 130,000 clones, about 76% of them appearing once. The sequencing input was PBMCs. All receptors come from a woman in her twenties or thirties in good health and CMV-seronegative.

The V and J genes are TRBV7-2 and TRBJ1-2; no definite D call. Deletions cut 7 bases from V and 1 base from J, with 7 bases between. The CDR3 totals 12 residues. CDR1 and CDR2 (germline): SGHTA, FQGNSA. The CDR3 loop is CASTEGNYGYTF. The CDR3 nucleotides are TGTGCCAGCACCGAGGGTAACTATGGCTACACCTTC. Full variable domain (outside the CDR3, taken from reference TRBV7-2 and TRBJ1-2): GAGVSQSPSNKVTEKGKDVELRCDPISGHTALYWYRQSLGQGLEFLIYFQGNSAPDKSGLPSDRFSAERTGGSVSTLTIQRTQQEDSAVYLCASTEGNYGYTFGSGTRLTVV.

The CDR3 here is CASSPPGQGNTGELFF. The CDR3 DNA follows: TGTGCCAGCTCACCACCGGGACAGGGGAACACCGGGGAGCTGTTTTTT. The chain couples TRBV18 to TRBJ2-2; 9 nucleotides line up with TRBD1. Trimming took 0 bases from V and 1 from J; bases not matched to a gene: 0. The CDR3 is made up of 16 amino acids. Germline CDR1 and CDR2: KGHSH and LQKENI.

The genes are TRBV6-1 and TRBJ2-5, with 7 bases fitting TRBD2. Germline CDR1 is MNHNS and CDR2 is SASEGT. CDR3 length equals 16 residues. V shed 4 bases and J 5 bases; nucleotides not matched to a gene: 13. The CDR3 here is CASSGFGAGARETQYF. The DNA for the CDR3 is TGTGCCAGCAGTGGCTTCGGGGCGGGAGCCCGGGAGACCCAGTACTTC.

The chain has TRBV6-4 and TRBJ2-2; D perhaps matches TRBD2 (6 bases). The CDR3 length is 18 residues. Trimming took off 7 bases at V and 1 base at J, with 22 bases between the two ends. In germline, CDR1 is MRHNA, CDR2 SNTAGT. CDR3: CASTPVMVAGRNTGELFF. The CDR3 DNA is TGTGCCAGCACCCCCGTTATGGTGGCGGGAAGGAACACCGGGGAGCTGTTTTTT.

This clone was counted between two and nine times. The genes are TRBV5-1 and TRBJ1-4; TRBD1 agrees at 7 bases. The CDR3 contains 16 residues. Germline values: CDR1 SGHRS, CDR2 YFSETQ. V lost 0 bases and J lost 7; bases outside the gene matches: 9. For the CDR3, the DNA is TGCGCCAGCAGCTTGGGGGCCGTGGGACAGATTGAAAAACTGTTTTTT. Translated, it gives CASSLGAVGQIEKLFF.

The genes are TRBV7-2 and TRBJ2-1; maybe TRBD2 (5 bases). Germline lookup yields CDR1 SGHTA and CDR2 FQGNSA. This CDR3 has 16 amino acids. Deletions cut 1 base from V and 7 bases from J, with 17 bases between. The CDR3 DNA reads TGTGCCAGCAGCTTAGGGCCTTTCGCGGGTGGGAATGAGCAGTTCTTC. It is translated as CASSLGPFAGGNEQFF.

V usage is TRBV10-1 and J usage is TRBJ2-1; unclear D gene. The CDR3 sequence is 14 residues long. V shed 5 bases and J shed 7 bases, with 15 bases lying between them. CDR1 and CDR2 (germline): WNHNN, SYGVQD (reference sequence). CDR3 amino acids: CASSSGLPRNEQFF. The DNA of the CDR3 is TGCGCCAGCAGTTCAGGCCTCCCCCGGAATGAGCAGTTCTTC.

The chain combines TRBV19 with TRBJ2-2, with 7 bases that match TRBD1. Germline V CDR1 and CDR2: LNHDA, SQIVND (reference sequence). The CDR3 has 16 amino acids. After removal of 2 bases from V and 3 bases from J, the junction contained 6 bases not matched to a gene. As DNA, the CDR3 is TGTGCCAGTAGTATAAACAGGGGCTCGGACACCGGGGAGCTGTTTTTT. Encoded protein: CASSINRGSDTGELFF.

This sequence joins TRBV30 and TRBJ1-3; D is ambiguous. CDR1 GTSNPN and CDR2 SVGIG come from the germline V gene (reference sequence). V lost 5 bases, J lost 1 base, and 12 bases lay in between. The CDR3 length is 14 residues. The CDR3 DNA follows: TGTGCCTGGGAGGCTACCTCTTCTGGAAACACCATATATTTT. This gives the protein CAWEATSSGNTIYF.

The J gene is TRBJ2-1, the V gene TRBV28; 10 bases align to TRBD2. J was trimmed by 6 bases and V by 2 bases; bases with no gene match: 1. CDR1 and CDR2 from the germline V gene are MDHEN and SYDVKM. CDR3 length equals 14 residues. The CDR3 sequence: CASSLLAGVNEQFF. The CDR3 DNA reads TGTGCCAGCAGTTTACTAGCGGGAGTCAATGAGCAGTTCTTC. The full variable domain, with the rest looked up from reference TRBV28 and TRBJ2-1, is DVKVTQSSRYLVKRTGEKVFLECVQDMDHENMFWYRQDPGLGLRLIYFSYDVKMKEKGDIPEGYSVSREKKERFSLILESASTNQTSMYLCASSLLAGVNEQFFGPGTRLTVL.

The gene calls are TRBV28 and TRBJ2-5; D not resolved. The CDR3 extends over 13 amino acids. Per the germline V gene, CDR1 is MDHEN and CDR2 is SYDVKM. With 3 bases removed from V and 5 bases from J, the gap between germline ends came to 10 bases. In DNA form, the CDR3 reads TGTGCCAGCAGTTTCTCGGGTTGGGAGACCCAGTACTTC. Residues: CASSFSGWETQYF.

The CDR3 region is CASSLRTGSYEQYF. DNA for the CDR3: TGTGCCAGCAGCTTGCGGACAGGGTCCTACGAGCAGTACTTC. V gene TRBV7-8 combines with J gene TRBJ2-7, with 8 bases identical to TRBD1. Germline V CDR1 and CDR2: SGHVS, FQNEAQ. This CDR3 comprises 14 residues. V shed 3 bases, J shed 1 base, and the junction held 2 bases outside the gene matches. The full variable domain, in which reference TRBV7-8 and TRBJ2-7 provide the parts outside the CDR3, is GAGVSQSPRYKVAKRGQDVALRCDPISGHVSLFWYQQALGQGPEFLTYFQNEAQLDKSGLPSDRFFAERPEGSVSTLKIQRTQQEDSAVYLCASSLRTGSYEQYFGPGTRLTVT.

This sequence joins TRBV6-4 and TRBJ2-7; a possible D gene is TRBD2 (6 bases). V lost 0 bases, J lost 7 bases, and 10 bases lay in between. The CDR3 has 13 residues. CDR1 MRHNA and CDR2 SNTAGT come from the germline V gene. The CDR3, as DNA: TGTGCCAGCAGTGACTCAACTGGGGGGGAGCAGTACTTC. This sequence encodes CASSDSTGGEQYF.

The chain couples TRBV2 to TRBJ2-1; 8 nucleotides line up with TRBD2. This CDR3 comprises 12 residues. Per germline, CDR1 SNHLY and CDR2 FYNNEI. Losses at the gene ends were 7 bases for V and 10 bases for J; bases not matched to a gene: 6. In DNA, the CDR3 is TGTGCCAGCAAGGAACTAGCGGTAGAGCAGTTCTTC. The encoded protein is CASKELAVEQFF.